The 26 T cell receptor beta chains given below trace back to one sample, sequenced in a study of T cells after somatic rescue of genetic block (dated by TCRdb to the early 2020s). The method was the immunoSEQ multiplex PCR assay. TCRdb provides this immuneACCESS table in a form limited to in-frame rearrangements. Some clones are lacking; in checked studies, under half of them reflect an unresolved V gene, and why the rest are absent is not known. For this sample the table gives 9,500 to 10,000 clones, of which around 69% were detected only once. Of the sample, roughly 22% falls within the top ten clones. What was sequenced was peripheral blood mononuclear cells (PBMCs). These TCRs come from a boy aged 5-17 years.

This clone was seen only a few times. The V gene is TRBV2, the J gene TRBJ1-4; possibly TRBD1 for D (6 bases). The CDR3 is made up of 14 amino acids. V dropped 5 bases and J dropped 4 bases, with 11 bases sitting between them. Germline V gives CDR1 SNHLY, CDR2 FYNNEI. DNA for the CDR3: TGTGCCAGCAGTCCCTGGGGGCTTAATGAAAAACTGTTTTTT. Protein: CASSPWGLNEKLFF.

This rearrangement joins TRBV15 to TRBJ2-6; D remains unclear. The CDR3 runs to 17 residues. Germline CDR1 is LNHNV and CDR2 is YYDKDF (reference sequence). Trimming took 1 base from V and 5 from J, leaving 15 bases between them. CDR3 nucleotide sequence: TGTGCCACCAGCAGAGGGGAACAGCCACTGAGGGCCAACGTCCTGACTTTC. Residues: CATSRGEQPLRANVLTF.

This clone was picked up one time. The CDR3, as DNA: TGCGCCAGCAGCTTGGCCGGGGCGGACCCTTTAACTTACGAGCAGTACTTC. Its protein is CASSLAGADPLTYEQYF. The chain carries TRBV5-1 and TRBJ2-7, with D perhaps given as TRBD1 or TRBD2 (5 bases each). Trimming pared 0 bases from V and 4 bases from J, leaving 20 bases between. Per the germline V gene, CDR1 is SGHRS and CDR2 is YFSETQ. The CDR3 extends over 17 amino acids.

By share, this clone ranks as medium-sized. The rearrangement links TRBV10-2 to TRBJ1-5; D unresolved. Germline V gene lookup returns CDR1 WSHSY and CDR2 SAAADI. This CDR3 spans 15 amino acids. Trimming cost V 7 bases and J 2 bases, with 15 bases left between them. The CDR3: CASKNLGAGNQPQHF. For the CDR3, the DNA is TGCGCCAGCAAAAATTTGGGAGCTGGCAATCAGCCCCAGCATTTT.

The chain links TRBV7-6 to TRBJ1-2; no definite D call. This CDR3 contains 16 residues. In germline, CDR1 is SGHVS, CDR2 FNYEAQ. V was shortened by 5 bases and J by 4 bases, with 20 bases between the two germline ends. CDR3 amino acids: CASSPLCDRKTYGYTF. CDR3 DNA sequence: TGTGCCAGCAGCCCTCTATGTGATCGAAAGACCTATGGCTACACCTTC. The full variable domain, in which reference TRBV7-6 and TRBJ1-2 provide the parts outside the CDR3, is GAGVSQSPRYKVTKRGQDVALRCDPISGHVSLYWYRQALGQGPEFLTYFNYEAQQDKSGLPNDRFSAERPEGSISTLTIQRTEQRDSAMYRCASSPLCDRKTYGYTFGSGTRLTVV.

This chain connects TRBV18 to TRBJ2-7; TRBD1 agrees at 8 bases. Germline CDR1 KGHSH, CDR2 LQKENI. The ends lost 2 bases at V and 2 bases at J; junction bases unmatched: 8. The CDR3 runs to 16 residues. The chain's CDR3 is CASSPWDRQITYEQYF. Written as DNA, the CDR3 is TGTGCCAGCTCACCATGGGACAGGCAGATCACCTACGAGCAGTACTTC.

This clone was seen a handful of times. The rearrangement links TRBV7-9 to TRBJ2-3; 8 nucleotides agree with TRBD2. Per germline, CDR1 SEHNR and CDR2 FQNEAQ (reference sequence). The junction had 9 bases not matched to a gene; V was cut back by 3 bases and J by 7 bases. The CDR3 has 15 amino acids. The CDR3 region is CASSFLRGAENTQYF. The CDR3 bases are TGTGCCAGCAGCTTCCTGCGGGGGGCCGAAAATACGCAGTATTTT.

CDR3 sequence (DNA): TGTGCCAGCGGAGAAGGGACGCGAATCTATGGCTACACCTTC. Translated: CASGEGTRIYGYTF. V gene TRBV28 combines with J gene TRBJ1-2; weak D call: TRBD1 (5 bases). CDR3 length equals 14 residues. Per the germline V gene, CDR1 is MDHEN and CDR2 is SYDVKM. With 8 bases removed from V and 4 bases from J, the gap between germline ends came to 17 bases.

This clone was counted between two and nine times. V gene TRBV7-6 combines with J gene TRBJ2-7, with D perhaps assigned TRBD1 or TRBD2 (7 bases each). Trimming left V 4 bases short and J 2 bases short, with 15 bases between. Germline values: CDR1 SGHVS, CDR2 FNYEAQ. CDR3 size: 15 residues. CDR3 sequence reads: CASSSTGRGPYEQYF. CDR3 bases: TGTGCCAGCAGCTCTACAGGGAGGGGGCCCTACGAGCAGTACTTC.

V gene TRBV4-2 combines with J gene TRBJ1-4; a possible D gene is TRBD1 (5 bases). Trimming pared 3 bases from V and 8 bases from J, leaving 19 bases between. CDR1 and CDR2 (germline): LGHNA, YNFKEQ. This CDR3 has 16 residues. Here the CDR3 reads CASSHKPGPALEKLFF. DNA for the CDR3: TGTGCCAGCAGCCACAAACCGGGACCCGCTTTAGAAAAACTGTTTTTT.

The chain recombines TRBV2 with TRBJ2-5; TRBD1 might be the D (6 bases). V gave up 4 bases and J gave up 2 bases, with 14 bases separating them. Germline CDR1 is SNHLY and CDR2 is FYNNEI. CDR3 length equals 15 residues. The CDR3 region is CASSVPRQAQETQYF. The CDR3 DNA is TGTGCCAGCAGTGTACCCAGACAGGCGCAAGAGACCCAGTACTTC.

This clone was seen more than once but under ten times. The junction and the germline gene differ at one end; a read error may be behind it. The rearrangement joins TRBV7-7 to TRBJ2-5; D is ambiguous. This CDR3 has 15 amino acids. In germline, CDR1 is SSHAT, CDR2 FNYEAQ (reference sequence). CDR3 residues: CASSPTNSDQETQYF. In DNA form, the CDR3 reads TGTGCTAGCAGCCCGACGAACAGCGACCAAGAGACCCAGTACTTC.

This clone was seen only once. This rearrangement joins TRBV15 to TRBJ1-1; D unresolved. CDR1 LNHNV and CDR2 YYDKDF come from the germline V gene (reference sequence). V lost 0 bases to trimming and J lost 1 base, with 6 bases between them. The CDR3 is 14 residues long. In DNA form, the CDR3 reads TGTGCCACCAGCAGAGATCGGGCGAACACTGAAGCTTTCTTT. Its protein is CATSRDRANTEAFF.

The rearrangement joins TRBV5-4 to TRBJ1-2; D is unresolved. Germline CDR1 SGHNT, CDR2 YYREEE (reference sequence). This CDR3 is 13 amino acids long. Deletions cut 0 bases from V and 3 bases from J, with 6 bases between. The CDR3 is CASSLAGYYGYTF. CDR3 nucleotide sequence: TGTGCCAGCAGCTTGGCGGGCTACTATGGCTACACCTTC.

The chain joins TRBV9 to TRBJ2-1; the match to TRBD2 covers 10 bases. The trim removed 0 bases at V and 7 bases at J, leaving 10 bases unmatched. Germline V gene lookup returns CDR1 SGDLS and CDR2 YYNGEE. The CDR3 contains 17 residues. In DNA, the CDR3 is TGTGCCAGCAGCGTAGGAGATGGGACTAGCGTGTTGAATGAGCAGTTCTTC. It yields the protein CASSVGDGTSVLNEQFF.

V and J are TRBV7-2 and TRBJ2-1; no definite D call. V lost 3 bases and J lost 8, with 11 bases in between. The CDR3 length is 13 residues. Germline V gives CDR1 SGHTA, CDR2 FQGNSA. CDR3 amino acids: CASSFGRHDEQFF. CDR3 sequence (DNA): TGTGCCAGCAGCTTCGGCCGACACGATGAGCAGTTCTTC. Drawing the rest from reference TRBV7-2 and TRBJ2-1, the complete variable domain is GAGVSQSPSNKVTEKGKDVELRCDPISGHTALYWYRQSLGQGLEFLIYFQGNSAPDKSGLPSDRFSAERTGGSVSTLTIQRTQQEDSAVYLCASSFGRHDEQFFGPGTRLTVL.

The chain uses TRBV5-1 and TRBJ1-1; 12 nucleotides agree with TRBD1. Unmatched junction bases numbered 4, after V lost 2 bases and J lost 2 bases. Germline V lookup: CDR1 SGHRS, CDR2 YFSETQ. This CDR3 is 16 amino acids long. Here the CDR3 reads CASSLGTGGGNTEAFF. In DNA form, the CDR3 reads TGCGCCAGCAGCTTAGGGACAGGGGGCGGAAACACTGAAGCTTTCTTT.

The rearrangement joins TRBV29-1 to TRBJ2-3; the match to TRBD2 covers 13 bases. CDR1 is SQVTM and CDR2 is ANQGSEA in the germline V gene. Trimming took 5 bases from V and 4 from J; bases not matched to a gene: 3. There are 14 residues in the CDR3. CDR3 bases: TGCAGCGTTATACTAGCGGGGGGGGCAGATACGCAGTATTTT. Translating gives CSVILAGGADTQYF.

V gene TRBV2 combines with J gene TRBJ1-4; D gene ambiguous. The V end lost 3 bases, the J end lost 5 bases, and 7 bases lay between the germline ends. Germline values: CDR1 SNHLY, CDR2 FYNNEI. The CDR3 is 13 amino acids. CDR3 nucleotides: TGTGCCAGCAGTGAGGGCACAAATGAAAAACTGTTTTTT. This gives the protein CASSEGTNEKLFF.

The V and J genes are TRBV7-8 and TRBJ2-5; D remains unclear. Germline V gene sequence: CDR1 SGHVS, CDR2 FQNEAQ. The CDR3 is 12 residues long. Trimming cost V 2 bases and J 5 bases, with 6 bases left between them. The CDR3 is CASSLLWETQYF. For the CDR3, the DNA is TGTGCCAGCAGCTTATTATGGGAGACCCAGTACTTC. The full variable domain, completed using reference TRBV7-8 and TRBJ2-5, is GAGVSQSPRYKVAKRGQDVALRCDPISGHVSLFWYQQALGQGPEFLTYFQNEAQLDKSGLPSDRFFAERPEGSVSTLKIQRTQQEDSAVYLCASSLLWETQYFGPGTRLLVL.

This clone was counted a few times. V usage is TRBV6-6 and J usage is TRBJ2-1, with TRBD2 as a possible D gene (5 bases). Per the germline V gene, CDR1 is MNHNY and CDR2 is SVGAGI (reference sequence). Trimming took off 2 bases at V and 5 bases at J, with 16 bases between the two ends. There are 16 residues in the CDR3. In DNA, the CDR3 is TGTGCCAGCAGTTACCTTGGGGAGCGAGCTAACAATGAGCAGTTCTTC. Encoded protein: CASSYLGERANNEQFF.

The V gene is TRBV7-8, the J gene TRBJ2-7, with a tentative D call TRBD2 (6 bases). V shed 1 base and J shed 3 bases, with 10 bases lying between them. The CDR3 loop spans 14 amino acids. CDR1 is SGHVS and CDR2 is FQNEAQ in the germline V gene. Here the CDR3 DNA reads TGTGCCAGCAGCTTAGTTGCGGGGAGCTACGAGCAGTACTTC. Its protein is CASSLVAGSYEQYF.

The rearrangement links TRBV30 to TRBJ2-3, with unresolved D. V shed 4 bases and J shed 4 bases, with 18 bases lying between them. This CDR3 has 15 residues. CDR1 and CDR2 from the germline V gene are GTSNPN and SVGIG (reference sequence). The CDR3 region is CAWTVRWYLADTQYF. The CDR3 region has the DNA TGTGCCTGGACCGTCAGGTGGTACTTAGCAGATACGCAGTATTTT.

The chain employs TRBV6-5 and TRBJ1-4; no reliable D call. CDR1 and CDR2 (germline): MNHEY, SVGAGI. Trimming stripped 2 bases from V and 2 bases from J, with 12 bases between. This CDR3 comprises 16 residues. As DNA, the CDR3 is TGTGCCAGCAGTTACCGAATAGGAGGGACTAATGAAAAACTGTTTTTT. Encoded protein: CASSYRIGGTNEKLFF.

V gene TRBV28 combines with J gene TRBJ2-7; no clear D gene. V was clipped by 1 base and J by 4 bases, with 20 bases between them. CDR1 and CDR2 from the germline V gene are MDHEN and SYDVKM. The CDR3 runs 17 residues. DNA for the CDR3: TGTGCCAGCAGTTTATATCCCGGACCTTTCCTGGGATACGAGCAGTACTTC. Protein: CASSLYPGPFLGYEQYF.

The J gene is TRBJ1-6, the V gene TRBV18; 9 nucleotides line up with TRBD1. Germline-derived CDR1 and CDR2 are KGHSH and LQKENI. The CDR3 loop spans 16 amino acids. Trimming at V came to 5 bases and at J to 7 bases, leaving 9 bases not matched to a gene. CDR3: CASSRSGTGPNSPLHF. The CDR3 region has the DNA TGTGCCAGCTCAAGATCCGGGACAGGGCCAAATTCACCCCTCCACTTT.